This TCR beta chain was observed in a study of CD8+CD57+ T cells in acquired aplastic anemia. This CDR3 is 15 amino acids long. CDR1 and CDR2 from the germline V gene are LNHDA and SQIVND (reference sequence). V shed 9 bases, J shed 6 bases, and the junction held 12 bases outside the gene matches. Genomic DNA constituted the template upon which TCR beta VDJ and CDR3 profiling was performed. TCRdb redid the calling of the reads with MiXCR, one entry per CDR3 protein. This sample has 110,000 or so distinct CDR3 sequences, with under 60% found just once. This receptor was obtained from a human donor in good health, serving as a control. Sequenced input: sorted CD4+, CD8+, or CD8+CD57+ T cells (not recorded which) from PBMCs. The chain uses TRBV19 and TRBJ1-5, with TRBD1 identical over 9 bases. DNA for the CDR3: TGTGCCAGCAGTCCAAGACGGACAGGGGTTCAGCCCCAGCATTTT. This sequence encodes CASSPRRTGVQPQHF. The variable domain in full, with the rest retrieved from reference TRBV19 and TRBJ1-5, is DGGITQSPKYLFRKEGQNVTLSCEQNLNHDAMYWYRQDPGQGLRLIYYSQIVNDFQKGDIAEGYSVSREKKESFPLTVTSAQKNPTAFYLCASSPRRTGVQPQHFGDGTRLSIL.